Sequencing of this T cell receptor beta chain was carried out in a study of patients and donors after allogeneic stem cell transplantation. TCRdb fed the RT-PCR reads into MiXCR, producing one record per CDR3 protein. Among 920,000 or so distinct CDR3 sequences listed, more than 15% were seen once. V was cut by 2 bases and J by 6 bases, with 13 bases left in between. In germline, CDR1 is MDHEN, CDR2 SYDVKM. This CDR3 comprises 14 residues. The sample was blood, either unsorted or a sorted T cell fraction (not recorded which). The rearrangement uses TRBV28 and TRBJ1-2, with TRBD1 as a possible D gene (6 bases). This clonotype was obtained from a human donor who was either an allogeneic HSCT recipient or a stem cell or donor lymphocyte infusion donor (not recorded which). It is not recorded whose cells these are; they may come from a transplant donor. CDR3 DNA sequence: TGTGCCAGCAGTTTAGTAGGAGGGGGTCATGGCTACACCTTC. Translated, it gives CASSLVGGGHGYTF.